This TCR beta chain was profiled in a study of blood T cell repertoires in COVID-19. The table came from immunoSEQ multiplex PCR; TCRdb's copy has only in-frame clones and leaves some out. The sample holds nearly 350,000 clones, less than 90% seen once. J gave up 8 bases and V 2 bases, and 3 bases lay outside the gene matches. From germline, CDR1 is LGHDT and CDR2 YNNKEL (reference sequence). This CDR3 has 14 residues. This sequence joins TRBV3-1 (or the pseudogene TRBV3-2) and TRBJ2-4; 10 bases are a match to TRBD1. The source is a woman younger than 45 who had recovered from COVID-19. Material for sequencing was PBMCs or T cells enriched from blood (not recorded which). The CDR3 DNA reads TGTGCCAGCAGCCAAACCGGACAGGGGGACATTCAGTACTTC. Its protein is CASSQTGQGDIQYF.